What follows describes a single T cell receptor beta chain. Its antigen is still unknown. No base-level quality is on record; no much larger clone is a single base apart. The CDR3 sequence holds 13 residues, the cysteine and phenylalanine included. Kept here is only the CDR3 DNA, which spans 39 bases and is read in frame from base 1. V drops 5 bases and J drops 0 bases, leaving 7 bases in between. From a lookup of the germline V gene (reference sequence), CDR1 and CDR2 are LNHDA and SQIVND. Each collaborating institution followed its own protocols to collect whole blood in K2EDTA tubes. For TCRbeta analysis, collaborator samples were shipped as frozen whole blood, as isolated PBMCs, or as DNA extracted from either sample type. TCRbeta CDR3 regions were amplified from genomic DNA by means of the immunoSEQ Assay, a bias-controlled multiplex PCR. Under the source paper's analysis protocol: Nucleated cell counts per sample were estimated from amplification of reference gene primers within the assay. To quantify the absolute abundance of each unique TCRbeta CDR3 rearrangement, sequence reads were collapsed and filtered. Productive Simpson clonality was computed per sample as the square root of Simpson's diversity index over productive rearrangements. In its TCRdb copy, this immuneACCESS table keeps in-frame sequences only and misses some clones. Where compared with another copy, unresolved V genes explain less than half of these, and the others have no known cause. The D gene and trimming were derived from the DNA, and the V and J assignments and clone size from that table. The sample table lists tens of thousands of clones, about nine tenths of them with a count of one. The top ten hold about a sixth of the sample.

The sample is drawn from a study of blood T cell repertoires in COVID-19 (dated by TCRdb to 2018 to 2021). With respect to the entire study: Samples covering the acute and convalescent phases of COVID-19 were provided by collaborators in the United States, Italy and Spain. The prospective study material was composed of cDNA or gDNA derived from T cells, B-cell-depleted T cells, or PBMCs. Deeply sampled blood TCRbeta repertoires from subjects exposed to, actively infected with, or recovered from COVID-19 were included in the dataset. A freely available public database, intended as a resource for researchers studying the immune response to SARS-CoV-2, is where the repertoires were released. Samples were obtained from the ongoing ImmuneRACE study (first 160 participants) and from 1,000 to 1,500 subjects provided by 6 global collaborators. Sample metadata almost always included a de-identified subject ID, COVID-19 status, age in years and sex. Where HLA class I and class II types were available, the types were taken from metadata supplied by the sample provider, not from assay-based typing.

The research as a whole found: Clinical and demographic metadata were provided uncurated, with the amount varying by source and participant.

This clonotype was obtained from a man aged 55 to 70 with active or convalescent COVID-19. The sequence links TRBV19 to TRBJ1-2; the D gene assignment is ambiguous. Material for sequencing was peripheral blood. The CDR3 is CASSFQSNYGYTF. The nucleotide sequence reads as follows: TGTGCCAGTAGTTTTCAGTCTAACTATGGCTACACCTTC.